This T cell receptor (beta chain) was identified in a study of blood T cell repertoires in COVID-19. Germline CDR1 reads MGHRA; CDR2 reads YSYEKL. There are 15 residues in the CDR3. V lost 4 bases to trimming and J lost 2 bases, with 12 bases between them. Here immunoSEQ multiplex PCR was the method, and the copy in TCRdb shows in-frame clones only, minus some. Of a few hundred thousand clones listed, around four fifths are singletons. The sample comprised peripheral blood. This clonotype was sampled from an elderly woman with COVID-19, enrolled during active disease. The genes are TRBV4-1 and TRBJ1-3; D might be TRBD1 (6 bases). CDR3 DNA sequence: TGCGCCAGCAGCCGTGTCAGGGGAACTGGAAACACCATATATTTT. Amino acids: CASSRVRGTGNTIYF.